Below are 5 T cell receptor beta chains sequenced from a single sample in a study of blood T cell repertoires in COVID-19. Method: immunoSEQ multiplex PCR; TCRdb's copy keeps in-frame clones and lacks some. The data show a few hundred thousand clones, around nine tenths seen once. The sequencing input was peripheral blood. The source of these receptors is a man aged 40-49 years who had recovered from COVID-19.

The V and J genes are TRBV2 and TRBJ2-7; 9 bases align to TRBD1. After removal of 6 bases from V and 3 bases from J, the junction contained 0 bases not matched to a gene. Germline loops: CDR1 SNHLY, CDR2 FYNNEI. The CDR3 length is 12 residues. CDR3 nucleotides: TGTGCCAGCAGGACAGGGGGCTACGAGCAGTACTTC. It specifies CASRTGGYEQYF. The complete variable domain, with remaining parts taken from reference TRBV2 and TRBJ2-7, reads EPEVTQTPSHQVTQMGQEVILRCVPISNHLYFYWYRQILGQKVEFLVSFYNNEISEKSEIFDDQFSVERPDGSNFTLKIRSTKLEDSAMYFCASRTGGYEQYFGPGTRLTVT.

This clone has only a few counts. The chain carries TRBV19 and TRBJ1-2; the D is unclear. The germline V gene encodes CDR1 LNHDA and CDR2 SQIVND (reference sequence). There are 14 residues in the CDR3. V was clipped by 2 bases and J by 0 bases, with 7 bases between them. CDR3 in DNA: TGTGCCAGTAGTATAACTTCATCTAACTATGGCTACACCTTC. It yields the protein CASSITSSNYGYTF.

The J gene is TRBJ2-2, the V gene TRBV7-7; TRBD2 matches at 15 bases. CDR1 is SSHAT, CDR2 FNYEAQ, per germline (reference sequence). The CDR3 runs 18 residues. V shed 5 bases, J shed 3 bases, and the junction held 7 bases outside the gene matches. The CDR3 is CASSPGLAGGPYTGELFF. CDR3 coding DNA: TGTGCCAGCAGCCCCGGACTAGCGGGAGGGCCTTACACCGGGGAGCTGTTTTTT.

The chain carries TRBV2 and TRBJ1-1, with no clear D. Per the germline V gene, CDR1 is SNHLY and CDR2 is FYNNEI. V was clipped by 1 base and J by 10 bases, with 13 bases between them. The CDR3 runs to 13 residues. CDR3 sequence: CASSEERLWGAFF. CDR3 coding DNA: TGTGCCAGCAGTGAAGAGCGGCTATGGGGAGCTTTCTTT.

The chain links TRBV30 to TRBJ2-1; D perhaps matches TRBD2 (5 bases). Germline V CDR1 and CDR2: GTSNPN, SVGIG (reference sequence). This CDR3 spans 13 amino acids. V was clipped by 3 bases and J by 5 bases, with 11 bases between them. The CDR3 DNA follows: TGTGCCTGGAGAAGCGGTCTTAACAATGAGCAGTTCTTC. As protein: CAWRSGLNNEQFF.